These 29 T cell receptor beta chains were all obtained from the same sample, sequenced in a study of T-cell memory formation after mild COVID-19. One entry per CDR3 protein results from TCRdb running MiXCR on the 5' RACE reads. The table has some 69,000 distinct CDR3 sequences, around 17% seen once; the top ten hold roughly 33%. The sequenced sample consisted of PBMCs or a T cell subset sorted from them (not recorded which). These receptors were taken from an adult woman who had mild COVID-19 (a few samples of this study predate the infection). Cell type and time point are not known.

A few counts support this clonotype. The chain links TRBV6-6 to TRBJ2-3; D is perhaps TRBD2 (7 bases). Trimming cost V 4 bases and J 1 base, with 18 bases left between them. The CDR3 covers 17 residues. Germline loops: CDR1 MNHNY, CDR2 SVGAGI (reference sequence). Here the CDR3 reads CASSFSDWEGGTDTQYF. The CDR3 bases are TGTGCCAGCAGTTTCTCTGACTGGGAGGGGGGCACAGATACGCAGTATTTT.

The V and J genes are TRBV6-2 or TRBV6-3 and TRBJ2-3, with a tentative D call TRBD1 (6 bases). CDR3 length: 15 amino acids. The V end was cut by 5 bases, the J end by 1 base, with 13 bases between. CDR1 is MNHEY, CDR2 SVGEGT, per germline. The CDR3 sequence is CASSDRDKRTDTQYF. CDR3 sequence (DNA): TGTGCCAGCAGTGACCGGGACAAGCGCACAGATACGCAGTATTTT.

In its sample, this clonotype was seen a few times. This rearrangement joins TRBV20-1 to TRBJ2-5; perhaps D is TRBD1 or TRBD2 (5 bases each). The germline gives CDR1 DFQATT, CDR2 SNEGSKA (reference sequence). The CDR3 consists of 14 residues. Trimming stripped 0 bases from V and 6 bases from J, with 14 bases between. CDR3 sequence: CSARDRDRGQTQYF. The CDR3 DNA follows: TGCAGTGCTAGAGATCGGGACCGAGGGCAGACCCAGTACTTC.

A few counts support this clonotype. This chain connects TRBV12-3 or TRBV12-4 to TRBJ2-1; D is uncertain. Trimming stripped 7 bases from V and 5 bases from J, with 15 bases between. This CDR3 is built from 14 residues. CDR3 bases: TGTGCCAGCACCTTTAGCAGTACCAACAATGAGCAGTTCTTC. It encodes CASTFSSTNNEQFF.

This clonotype was seen a few times. The V and J genes are TRBV5-1 and TRBJ2-7, with D possibly matching TRBD1 (6 bases). The CDR3 extends over 15 amino acids. Germline V gene sequence: CDR1 SGHRS, CDR2 YFSETQ. Trimming took 0 bases from V and 0 from J, leaving 10 bases between them. CDR3 in DNA: TGCGCCAGCAGCTTGGGACAGGTCGGCTCCTACGAGCAGTACTTC. It encodes CASSLGQVGSYEQYF.

This clonotype turned up a few times. The rearrangement uses TRBV7-9 and TRBJ2-3; 7 bases fit TRBD1. The V segment lost 4 bases and the J segment 6 bases; nucleotides outside the gene matches: 4. This CDR3 has 13 amino acids. Germline CDR1 is SEHNR and CDR2 is FQNEAQ (reference sequence). CDR3 DNA: TGTGCCAGCAGCTGGCAGGGGGAGGATACGCAGTATTTT. Translation: CASSWQGEDTQYF.

The J gene is TRBJ1-5, the V gene TRBV19; D call uncertain. Germline values: CDR1 LNHDA, CDR2 SQIVND (reference sequence). The CDR3 has 15 amino acids. V lost 0 bases and J 5 bases, leaving 11 bases between the germline ends. As DNA, the CDR3 is TGTGCCAGTAGTATAGAGGTGGCAGTGGATCAGCCCCAGCATTTT. Protein: CASSIEVAVDQPQHF. The variable domain in full, with the rest retrieved from reference TRBV19 and TRBJ1-5, is DGGITQSPKYLFRKEGQNVTLSCEQNLNHDAMYWYRQDPGQGLRLIYYSQIVNDFQKGDIAEGYSVSREKKESFPLTVTSAQKNPTAFYLCASSIEVAVDQPQHFGDGTRLSIL.

The chain combines TRBV5-1 with TRBJ2-3; unclear D gene. Trimming pared 1 base from V and 0 bases from J, leaving 9 bases between. The CDR3 has 15 amino acids. CDR1 and CDR2 (germline): SGHRS, YFSETQ. The CDR3 sequence: CASSLKPSSTDTQYF. CDR3 bases: TGCGCCAGCAGCTTGAAACCCAGCAGCACAGATACGCAGTATTTT.

The chain links TRBV5-1 to TRBJ2-7; 8 bases align to TRBD1. The CDR3 loop spans 14 amino acids. CDR1 is SGHRS, CDR2 YFSETQ, per germline. Germline trimming cut 3 bases from V and 7 bases from J; bases unmatched to any gene: 9. The CDR3: CASSYGQGPGEQYF. The CDR3 bases are TGCGCCAGCAGCTATGGACAGGGTCCTGGTGAGCAGTACTTC.

In its sample, this clonotype was seen a few times. The gene calls are TRBV29-1 and TRBJ2-1; D could derive from TRBD1 or TRBD2 (6 bases each). The CDR3 consists of 11 residues. The V end lost 6 bases, the J end lost 13 bases, and 16 bases lay between the germline ends. The germline V gene has CDR1 SQVTM and CDR2 ANQGSEA. This CDR3 is CSVEGDSQQFF. DNA for the CDR3: TGCAGCGTCGAGGGGGACTCTCAACAGTTCTTC.

The gene calls are TRBV12-3 or TRBV12-4 and TRBJ2-7, with D uncertain. V was shortened by 6 bases and J by 3 bases, with 6 bases between the two germline ends. The CDR3 spans 11 residues. The CDR3, as DNA: TGTGCCAGCAGCCGTGGCTACGAGCAGTACTTC. Translation gives CASSRGYEQYF.

This clonotype turned up a few times. CDR3 DNA: TGCGCCAGCAGCTGGGAACAGGGGAACACTGAAGCTTTCTTT. Translating gives CASSWEQGNTEAFF. The V and J genes are TRBV5-1 and TRBJ1-1; a weak D match, TRBD1 (6 bases). Per the germline V gene, CDR1 is SGHRS and CDR2 is YFSETQ. Trimming removed 3 bases at V and 1 base at J, with 10 bases between. This CDR3 is built from 14 residues.

The chain joins TRBV5-1 to TRBJ1-2; 8 bases match TRBD1. CDR1 and CDR2 (germline): SGHRS, YFSETQ. The CDR3 runs to 14 residues. The trim removed 3 bases at V and 1 base at J, leaving 2 bases unmatched. The CDR3 DNA reads as TGCGCCAGCAGCTCTACAGGGGGTAACTATGGCTACACCTTC. It specifies CASSSTGGNYGYTF.

The chain is built from TRBV4-3 and TRBJ2-7; 10 bases agree with TRBD2. The V gene end was trimmed by 0 bases and the J gene end by 6 bases; junction bases not matched to a gene: 8. Per germline, CDR1 LGHNA and CDR2 YSLEER. CDR3 length: 16 residues. CDR3 bases: TGCGCCAGCAGCCAAGAGCACCTAGCGGGAGCGGTCGAGCAGTACTTC. Translation: CASSQEHLAGAVEQYF.

This clonotype has more than one count but fewer than ten. This chain uses TRBV10-3 with TRBJ1-5, with 7 bases lining up with TRBD1. This CDR3 region has 16 residues. CDR1 ENHRY and CDR2 SYGVKD come from the germline V gene. V lost 0 bases, J lost 8 bases, and 10 bases stayed unmatched. In DNA, the CDR3 is TGTGCCATCAGTGAGTCGAGGACAGGAGACCGGGAGCCCCAGCATTTT. Protein: CAISESRTGDREPQHF.

The chain joins TRBV6-6 to TRBJ2-1, with TRBD2 matching 9 bases. Germline V gene lookup returns CDR1 MNHNY and CDR2 SVGAGI (reference sequence). The length of the CDR3 is 15 residues. Trimming removed 5 bases from V and 3 bases from J; junction bases left unmatched: 5. Written as DNA, the CDR3 is TGTGCCAGCAGTAGAGCGGGAGGCCTCTACAATGAGCAGTTCTTC. Its protein is CASSRAGGLYNEQFF.

This clonotype turned up a few times. The V call is TRBV12-3 or TRBV12-4, the J call TRBJ2-1; 7 bases map to TRBD1. The CDR3 covers 16 residues. Losses at the gene ends were 6 bases for V and 0 bases for J; bases not matched to a gene: 8. The CDR3 DNA reads as TGTGCCAGCAGGGGGACAGAACCCAGCTCCTACAATGAGCAGTTCTTC. Its translation: CASRGTEPSSYNEQFF.

This clonotype was picked up a small number of times. This chain links TRBV4-3 with TRBJ2-2, with 10 nucleotides matching TRBD2. The J segment lost 6 bases and the V segment lost 4 bases, leaving 17 bases of the junction unmatched. Germline V gene lookup returns CDR1 LGHNA and CDR2 YSLEER. CDR3 length: 19 residues. The CDR3 DNA sequence: TGCGCCAGCAGCCCGACAGGGCCGGCTAGCGGGAGACAGGCCGGGGAGCTGTTTTTT. This codes for CASSPTGPASGRQAGELFF.

V gene TRBV11-1 combines with J gene TRBJ2-1, with TRBD2 matching over 10 bases. The CDR3 has 16 amino acids. The germline V gene has CDR1 SGHAT and CDR2 FQDESV (reference sequence). Trimming took 5 bases from V and 4 from J; bases not matched to a gene: 8. CDR3 DNA sequence: TGTGCCAGCAGCCCCCCTAGCGGGGGCCTTTACAATGAGCAGTTCTTC. Translating gives CASSPPSGGLYNEQFF.

This clonotype was seen just once. CDR3 in DNA: TGTGCCACCAGTGACAGCCGCGGCCCCGTGGGAGAGACCCAGTACTTC. It codes for CATSDSRGPVGETQYF. J is TRBJ2-5 and V is TRBV24-1; D is unclear. This CDR3 is built from 16 residues. The V and J ends lost 4 bases and 4 bases respectively, with 18 bases between them. Germline lookup yields CDR1 KGHDR and CDR2 SFDVKD.

The chain is built from TRBV15 and TRBJ2-1, with 11 bases matching TRBD2. This CDR3 contains 17 residues. CDR1 and CDR2 (germline): LNHNV, YYDKDF (reference sequence). Trimming cost V 0 bases and J 8 bases; bases outside gene matches: 9. The CDR3 bases are TGTGCCACCAGCAGAGACGACCCTAGCGGGAGGCGGGATGAGCAGTTCTTC. Translated, it gives CATSRDDPSGRRDEQFF.

V gene TRBV3-1 combines with J gene TRBJ2-7; D is perhaps TRBD2 (6 bases). The ends were cut back, 3 bases at V and 7 bases at J, with 22 bases in the middle. Germline V gene data show CDR1 as LGHDT and CDR2 as YNNKEL (reference sequence). This CDR3 has 16 residues. This chain's CDR3 is CASSHRTGLPLEEQYF. In DNA, the CDR3 is TGTGCCAGCAGCCATCGCACGGGACTCCCTCTAGAGGAGCAGTACTTC.

This clonotype has more than one count but fewer than ten. A read error may produce the germline difference seen at one junction end. The chain carries TRBV4-2 and TRBJ2-3, with 8 bases matching TRBD1. This CDR3 region has 14 residues. Germline V gene sequence: CDR1 LGHNA, CDR2 YNFKEQ. In DNA, the CDR3 is TGTGCCAGCAGTCAAGTACAGGGGGCAGATACGCAGTATTTT. This codes for CASSQVQGADTQYF.

The rearrangement uses TRBV13 and TRBJ2-1, with 7 bases lining up with TRBD2. The length of the CDR3 is 18 residues. Trimming cost V 4 bases and J 0 bases; bases outside gene matches: 12. Germline CDR1 is PRHDT and CDR2 is FYEKMQ (reference sequence). The CDR3 loop is CASSSHLLATRSYNEQFF. CDR3 nucleotides: TGTGCCAGCAGCTCTCACCTACTAGCGACCCGCTCCTACAATGAGCAGTTCTTC.

This clonotype was recorded at least ten times. The chain is built from TRBV11-2 and TRBJ2-7; D perhaps matches TRBD2 (6 bases). Germline V gene lookup returns CDR1 SGHAT and CDR2 FQNNGV. Trimming removed 4 bases from V and 4 bases from J, with 14 bases in between. CDR3 length: 14 amino acids. CDR3 region: CASSSDYGGYEQYF. The CDR3 nucleotides read TGTGCCAGCAGCTCGGACTATGGGGGTTACGAGCAGTACTTC.

The chain is built from TRBV7-6 and TRBJ2-3, with D perhaps matching TRBD2 (7 bases). The CDR3 loop spans 17 amino acids. V was shortened by 5 bases and J by 0 bases, with 18 bases between the two germline ends. Germline V gene lookup returns CDR1 SGHVS and CDR2 FNYEAQ. CDR3: CASSSEAGATSTDTQYF. The CDR3 DNA follows: TGTGCCAGCAGCAGCGAGGCGGGGGCTACTAGCACAGATACGCAGTATTTT.

The rearrangement uses TRBV29-1 and TRBJ2-7, with a weak D call TRBD2 (6 bases). CDR1 and CDR2 (germline): SQVTM, ANQGSEA. The CDR3 totals 14 residues. V gave up 1 base and J gave up 3 bases, with 13 bases separating them. The CDR3 sequence: CSVEGGEESYEQYF. The CDR3 DNA sequence: TGCAGCGTTGAAGGGGGGGAGGAGAGCTACGAGCAGTACTTC.

The chain links TRBV13 to TRBJ2-1, with 8 positions matching TRBD2. The CDR3 is 16 amino acids. After removal of 0 bases from V and 3 bases from J, the junction contained 4 bases not matched to a gene. From germline, CDR1 is PRHDT and CDR2 FYEKMQ (reference sequence). The CDR3 nucleotides are TGTGCCAGCAGCTTAGGATCCCTAGCGGGCTACAATGAGCAGTTCTTC. This gives the protein CASSLGSLAGYNEQFF.

V is TRBV7-6 and J is TRBJ2-1; a weak D match, TRBD1 (5 bases). Germline V gives CDR1 SGHVS, CDR2 FNYEAQ. V gave up 4 bases and J gave up 8 bases, with 12 bases separating them. CDR3 size: 13 residues. The CDR3 coding sequence is TGTGCCAGCAGCTCTTCAGGGTTGGATGAGCAGTTCTTC. Translating gives CASSSSGLDEQFF.